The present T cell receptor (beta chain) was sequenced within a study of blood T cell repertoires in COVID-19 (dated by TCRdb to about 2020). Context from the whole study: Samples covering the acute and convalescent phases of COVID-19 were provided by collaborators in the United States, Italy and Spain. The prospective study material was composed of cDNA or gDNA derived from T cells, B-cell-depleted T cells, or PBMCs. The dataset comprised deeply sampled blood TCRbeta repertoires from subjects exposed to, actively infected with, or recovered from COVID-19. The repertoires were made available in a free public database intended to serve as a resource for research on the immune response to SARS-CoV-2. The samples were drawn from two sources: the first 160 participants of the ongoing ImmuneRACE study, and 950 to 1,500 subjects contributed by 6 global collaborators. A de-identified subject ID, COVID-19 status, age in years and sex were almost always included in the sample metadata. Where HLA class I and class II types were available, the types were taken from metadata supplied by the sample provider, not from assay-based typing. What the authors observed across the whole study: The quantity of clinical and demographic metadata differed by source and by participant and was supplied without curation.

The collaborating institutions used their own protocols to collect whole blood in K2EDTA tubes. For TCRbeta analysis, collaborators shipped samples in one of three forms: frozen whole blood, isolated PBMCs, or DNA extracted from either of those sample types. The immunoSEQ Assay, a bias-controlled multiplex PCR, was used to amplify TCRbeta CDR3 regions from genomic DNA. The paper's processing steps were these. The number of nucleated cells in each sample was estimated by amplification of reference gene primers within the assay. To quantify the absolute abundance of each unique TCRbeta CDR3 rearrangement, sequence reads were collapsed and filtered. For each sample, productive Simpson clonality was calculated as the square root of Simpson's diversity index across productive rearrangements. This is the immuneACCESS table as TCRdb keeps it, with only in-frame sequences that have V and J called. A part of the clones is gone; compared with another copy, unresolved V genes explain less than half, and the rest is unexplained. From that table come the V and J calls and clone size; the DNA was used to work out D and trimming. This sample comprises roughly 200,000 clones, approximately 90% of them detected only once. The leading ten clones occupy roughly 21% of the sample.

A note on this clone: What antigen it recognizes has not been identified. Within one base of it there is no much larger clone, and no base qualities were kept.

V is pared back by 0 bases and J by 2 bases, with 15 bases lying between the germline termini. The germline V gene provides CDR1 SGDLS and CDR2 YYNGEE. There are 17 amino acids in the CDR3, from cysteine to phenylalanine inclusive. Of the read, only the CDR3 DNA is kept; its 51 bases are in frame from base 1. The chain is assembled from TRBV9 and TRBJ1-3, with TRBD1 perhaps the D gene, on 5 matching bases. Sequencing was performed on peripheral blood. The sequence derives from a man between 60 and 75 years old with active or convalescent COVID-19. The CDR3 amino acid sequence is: CASSVVGNARAGNTIYF. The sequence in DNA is TGTGCCAGCAGCGTAGTGGGCAACGCCAGGGCTGGAAACACCATATATTTT.